These 7 T cell receptor beta chains originate from one sample sequenced in a study of OX40 agonist ivuxolimab in advanced cancers. Generated by immunoSEQ multiplex PCR, the TCRdb table keeps only in-frame clones and is missing some. The sample shows tens of thousands of clones, 84% of them seen only once. The specimen comprised CD4+ or CD8+ T cells sorted from blood, sampled in a trial of the OX40 agonist ivuxolimab. These receptors all stem from an adult with an advanced solid tumor such as melanoma, head and neck, liver or kidney cancer.

The chain has TRBV6-4 and TRBJ1-5; D perhaps matches TRBD1 (6 bases). The CDR3 has 17 amino acids. V dropped 6 bases and J dropped 0 bases, with 18 bases sitting between them. From germline, CDR1 is MRHNA and CDR2 SNTAGT. In DNA, the CDR3 is TGTGCCAGCAGATTACTAGGGGGAAGTGATAGCAATCAGCCCCAGCATTTT. Translating it yields CASRLLGGSDSNQPQHF.

The rearrangement joins TRBV7-9 to TRBJ1-1, with 9 bases aligning to TRBD1. In germline, CDR1 is SEHNR, CDR2 FQNEAQ (reference sequence). Trimming cost V 6 bases and J 11 bases; bases outside gene matches: 7. There are 12 residues in the CDR3. The CDR3 DNA is TGTGCCAGCAGTGACAGGGGGGGCCCTGCTTTCTTT. Amino acids: CASSDRGGPAFF.

The chain couples TRBV28 to TRBJ1-2, with D tentatively TRBD1 (5 bases). CDR3 length: 14 amino acids. In germline, CDR1 is MDHEN, CDR2 SYDVKM. Between the trimmed V and J ends, which lost 4 bases and 5 bases, there was a span of 14 bases. CDR3 DNA: TGTGCCAGCAGTTCCGGGCCATCAGGGTATGGCTACACCTTC. Its translation: CASSSGPSGYGYTF.

Concerning this clone: The sample has other DNA sequences that encode this CDR3 too. The chain links TRBV6-6 to TRBJ2-5; the match to TRBD2 covers 11 bases. Germline V gene sequence: CDR1 MNHNY, CDR2 SVGAGI (reference sequence). Trimming removed 10 bases from V and 2 bases from J; junction bases left unmatched: 6. CDR3 length: 14 residues. The CDR3 region has the DNA TGTGCCACCCGTCGACTAGCGGGACAAGAGACCCAGTACTTC. It translates to CATRRLAGQETQYF.

The chain uses TRBV7-2 and TRBJ2-1, with D tentatively TRBD2 (6 bases). V was pared by 5 bases and J by 6 bases, with 14 bases between. The CDR3 has 14 amino acids. Looked up from germline, CDR1 is SGHTA and CDR2 is FQGNSA. CDR3 residues: CASSKTGSPNEQFF. DNA of the CDR3: TGTGCCAGCAGCAAGACCGGGAGCCCCAATGAGCAGTTCTTC.

The chain uses TRBV7-9 and TRBJ2-7, with 11 bases aligning to TRBD2. This CDR3 region has 17 residues. Germline V gives CDR1 SEHNR, CDR2 FQNEAQ (reference sequence). V shed 7 bases, J shed 0 bases, and the junction held 11 bases outside the gene matches. The CDR3 DNA reads TGTGCCAGCACCGGGACTAGCGGAGTTAGGAGCTCCTACGAGCAGTACTTC. Protein: CASTGTSGVRSSYEQYF.

The chain couples TRBV9 to TRBJ2-1; unclear D gene. The V end was cut by 0 bases, the J end by 4 bases, with 11 bases between. Germline V lookup: CDR1 SGDLS, CDR2 YYNGEE. This CDR3 comprises 15 residues. The CDR3 nucleotides read TGTGCCAGCAGCGTAGATCGGCCACCATACAATGAGCAGTTCTTC. This sequence encodes CASSVDRPPYNEQFF.